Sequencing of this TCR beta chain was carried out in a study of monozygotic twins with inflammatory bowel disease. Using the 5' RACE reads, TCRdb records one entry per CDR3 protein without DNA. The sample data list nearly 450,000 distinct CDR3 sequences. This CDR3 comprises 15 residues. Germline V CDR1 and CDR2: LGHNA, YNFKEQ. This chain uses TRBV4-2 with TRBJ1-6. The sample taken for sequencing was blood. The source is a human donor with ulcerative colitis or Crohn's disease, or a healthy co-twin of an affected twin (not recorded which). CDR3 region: CASSQDEGRDSPLHF.